This T cell receptor beta chain was sequenced in a study of cytomegalovirus exposure and HLA in healthy donors. General study points: In a later analysis, compared with equally common non-associated chains, HLA-associated beta chains were more expanded. Analysis performed later found more than 15,000 TCR beta sequences associated with HLA alleles at 0.05 false discovery rate.

The CDR3 has 15 residues. The V end was cut by 8 bases, the J end by 0 bases, with 16 bases between. Germline V gives CDR1 MDHEN, CDR2 SYDVKM. Primers for the PCR totalled 60 Vbeta and 13 Jbeta. The data were produced by immunoSEQ multiplex PCR, yet TCRdb's version contains in-frame clones alone and is incomplete. The sample lists tens of thousands of clones, around 77% occurring once. All donors participated as healthy donors of bone marrow. While unrecorded immune exposures were likely, the donors were nominally healthy when sampled. This clone was counted between two and nine times. Its antigen is currently unknown.

The sample taken for sequencing was PBMCs. The J gene is TRBJ1-1, the V gene TRBV28; D possibly corresponds to TRBD1 (5 bases). This receptor was taken from a man aged 25 to 40 in good health and CMV-seronegative. CDR3 sequence: CASGEQVLMNTEAFF. The CDR3 DNA is TGTGCCAGCGGCGAACAGGTTCTTATGAACACTGAAGCTTTCTTT.